Reported below is one T cell receptor (beta chain). Its antigen is not identified. The data belong to a study of cytomegalovirus exposure and HLA in healthy donors. Study summary: Earlier findings included nearly 120 million unique TCR beta sequences obtained from approximately 170 million T cells. The early release's HLA-typed donors yielded approximately 85 million unique TCRs.

Study outcomes and limitations: Compared with the approximately 670-donor mean, an Asian-associated ancestry cluster reportedly had fewer N-insertions, according to a later analysis.

The PCR was carried out with 60 Vbeta primers and 13 Jbeta primers. Measured with immunoSEQ multiplex PCR; TCRdb has only the in-frame clones, and not every one. The table has 120,000 to 150,000 clones, around 72% seen once; the top ten hold about 1.2%. Germline assignment: CDR1 SGHTA and CDR2 FQGNSA. CDR3 length: 13 residues. The V end lost 2 bases, the J end lost 3 bases, and 7 bases lay between the germline ends. The source of this sequence is a woman in her 40s in good health and CMV-seronegative. The chain joins TRBV7-2 to TRBJ1-2, with D hard to call. Sample: PBMCs. Here the CDR3 reads CASSLRSDYGYTF. The CDR3 DNA is TGTGCCAGCAGCTTACGTAGCGACTATGGCTACACCTTC.